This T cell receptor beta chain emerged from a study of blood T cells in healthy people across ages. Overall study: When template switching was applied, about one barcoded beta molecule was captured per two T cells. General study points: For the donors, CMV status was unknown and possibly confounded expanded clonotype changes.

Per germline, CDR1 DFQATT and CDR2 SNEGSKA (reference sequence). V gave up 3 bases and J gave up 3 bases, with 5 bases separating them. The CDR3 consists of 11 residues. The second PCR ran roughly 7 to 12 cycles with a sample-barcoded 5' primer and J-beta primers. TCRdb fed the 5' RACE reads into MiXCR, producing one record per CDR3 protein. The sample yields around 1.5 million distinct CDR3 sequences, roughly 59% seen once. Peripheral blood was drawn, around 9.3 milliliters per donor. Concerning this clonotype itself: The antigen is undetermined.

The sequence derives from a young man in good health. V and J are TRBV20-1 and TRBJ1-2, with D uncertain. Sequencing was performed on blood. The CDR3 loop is CSARGYYGYTF. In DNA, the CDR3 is TGCAGTGCTAGGGGGTACTATGGCTACACCTTC.